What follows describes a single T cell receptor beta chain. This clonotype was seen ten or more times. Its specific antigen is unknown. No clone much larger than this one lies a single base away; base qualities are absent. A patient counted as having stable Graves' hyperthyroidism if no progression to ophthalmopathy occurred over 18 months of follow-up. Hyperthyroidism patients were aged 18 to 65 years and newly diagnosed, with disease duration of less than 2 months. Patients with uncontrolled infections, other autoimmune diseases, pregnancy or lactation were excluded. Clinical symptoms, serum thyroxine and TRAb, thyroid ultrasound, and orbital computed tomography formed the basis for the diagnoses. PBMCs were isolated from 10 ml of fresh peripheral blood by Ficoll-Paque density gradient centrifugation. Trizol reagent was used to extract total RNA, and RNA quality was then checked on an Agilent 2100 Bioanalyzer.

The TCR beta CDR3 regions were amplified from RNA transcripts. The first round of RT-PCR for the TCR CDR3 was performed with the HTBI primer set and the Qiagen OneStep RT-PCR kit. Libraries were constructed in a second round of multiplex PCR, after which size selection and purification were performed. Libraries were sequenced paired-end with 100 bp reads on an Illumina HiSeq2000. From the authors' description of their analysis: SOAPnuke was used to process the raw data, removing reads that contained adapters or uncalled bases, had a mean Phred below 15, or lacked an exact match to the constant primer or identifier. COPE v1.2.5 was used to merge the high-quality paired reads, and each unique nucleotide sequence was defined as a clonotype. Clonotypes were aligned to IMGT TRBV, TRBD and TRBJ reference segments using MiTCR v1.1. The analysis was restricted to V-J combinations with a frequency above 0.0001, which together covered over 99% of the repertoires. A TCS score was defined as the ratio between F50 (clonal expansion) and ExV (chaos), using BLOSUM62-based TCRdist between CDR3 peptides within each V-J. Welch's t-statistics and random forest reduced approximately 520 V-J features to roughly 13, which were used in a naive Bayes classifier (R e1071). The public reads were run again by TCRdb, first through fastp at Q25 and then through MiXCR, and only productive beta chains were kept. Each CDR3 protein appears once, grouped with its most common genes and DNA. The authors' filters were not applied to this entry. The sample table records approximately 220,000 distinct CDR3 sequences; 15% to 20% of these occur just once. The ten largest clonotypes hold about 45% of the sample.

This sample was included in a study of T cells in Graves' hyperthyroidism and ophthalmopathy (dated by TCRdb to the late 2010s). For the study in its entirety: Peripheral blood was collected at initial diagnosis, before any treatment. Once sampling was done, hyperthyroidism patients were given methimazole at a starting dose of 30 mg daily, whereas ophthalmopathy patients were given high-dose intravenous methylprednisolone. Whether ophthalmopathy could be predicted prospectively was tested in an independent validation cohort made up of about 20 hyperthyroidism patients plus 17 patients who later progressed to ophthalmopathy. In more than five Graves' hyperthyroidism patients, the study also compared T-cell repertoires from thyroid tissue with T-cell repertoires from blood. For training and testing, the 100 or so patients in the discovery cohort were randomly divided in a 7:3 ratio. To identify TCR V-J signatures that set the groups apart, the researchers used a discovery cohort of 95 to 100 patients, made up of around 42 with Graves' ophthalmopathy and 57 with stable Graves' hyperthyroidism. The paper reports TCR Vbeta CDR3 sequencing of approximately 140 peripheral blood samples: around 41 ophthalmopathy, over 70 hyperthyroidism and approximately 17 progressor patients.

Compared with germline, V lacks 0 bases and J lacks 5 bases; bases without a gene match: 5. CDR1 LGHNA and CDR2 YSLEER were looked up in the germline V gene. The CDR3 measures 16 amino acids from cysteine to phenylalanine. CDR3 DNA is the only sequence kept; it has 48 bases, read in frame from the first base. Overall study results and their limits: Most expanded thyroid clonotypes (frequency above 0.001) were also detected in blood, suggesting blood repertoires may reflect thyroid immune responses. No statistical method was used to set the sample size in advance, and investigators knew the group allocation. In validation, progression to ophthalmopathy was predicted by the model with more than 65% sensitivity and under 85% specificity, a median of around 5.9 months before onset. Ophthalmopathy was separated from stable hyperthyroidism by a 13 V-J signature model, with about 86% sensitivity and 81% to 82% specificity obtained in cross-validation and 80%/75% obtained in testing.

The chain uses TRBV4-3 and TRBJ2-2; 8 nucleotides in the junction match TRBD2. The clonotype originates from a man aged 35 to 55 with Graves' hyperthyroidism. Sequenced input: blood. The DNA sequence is TGCGCCAGCAGCCAAGATAGCCTAGCGGGTACCGGGGAGCTGTTTTTT. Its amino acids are CASSQDSLAGTGELFF.